These 3 T cell receptor beta chains were sequenced from one sample in a study of regulatory T cells in long-lasting Graves disease. Relying on iRepertoire HTBI primers and Arm-PCR of CDR3 regions, the team built TCR beta libraries. TCRdb processed the multiplex PCR reads anew with MiXCR; each CDR3 protein has one entry. This table has under 450,000 distinct CDR3 sequences, about 17% appearing once. The time point is: newly diagnosed GD, antithyroid drugs for less than 3 months. Isolated PBMC RNA provided the starting material for the TCR library. These same records also appear under a second study, on T cells in Graves' hyperthyroidism and ophthalmopathy.

Sample: peripheral blood mononuclear cells (PBMCs), taken at new diagnosis, from a patient treated with antithyroid drugs. The source is a woman between 18 and 29 years old with Graves disease.

In its sample, this clonotype was seen a few times. The rearrangement uses TRBV7-3 and TRBJ2-1; D remains ambiguous. Trimming removed 2 bases at V and 8 bases at J, with 19 bases between. The CDR3 has 16 residues. Looked up from germline, CDR1 is SGHTA and CDR2 is FQGTGA. This CDR3 is CASSLRASTTVDEQFF. Here the CDR3 DNA reads TGTGCCAGCAGCTTACGGGCATCCACCACGGTAGATGAGCAGTTCTTC.

The chain employs TRBV4-1 and TRBJ1-3; no firm D call. Germline-derived CDR1 and CDR2 are MGHRA and YSYEKL. The CDR3 has 16 amino acids. The V and J ends lost 3 bases and 3 bases respectively, with 15 bases between them. CDR3 nucleotide sequence: TGCGCCAGCAGCCAGCCACGAACGGAACGTGGAAACACCATATATTTT. It codes for CASSQPRTERGNTIYF.

This clonotype was counted ten times or more. This rearrangement joins TRBV30 to TRBJ1-3, with TRBD1 matching 8 bases. J lost 0 bases, V lost 1 base, and 2 bases had no gene match. Germline CDR1 reads GTSNPN; CDR2 reads SVGIG (reference sequence). CDR3 length: 15 amino acids. CDR3 nucleotide sequence: TGTGCCTGGAGTGGAACAGGGGGCTCTGGAAACACCATATATTTT. It codes for CAWSGTGGSGNTIYF.